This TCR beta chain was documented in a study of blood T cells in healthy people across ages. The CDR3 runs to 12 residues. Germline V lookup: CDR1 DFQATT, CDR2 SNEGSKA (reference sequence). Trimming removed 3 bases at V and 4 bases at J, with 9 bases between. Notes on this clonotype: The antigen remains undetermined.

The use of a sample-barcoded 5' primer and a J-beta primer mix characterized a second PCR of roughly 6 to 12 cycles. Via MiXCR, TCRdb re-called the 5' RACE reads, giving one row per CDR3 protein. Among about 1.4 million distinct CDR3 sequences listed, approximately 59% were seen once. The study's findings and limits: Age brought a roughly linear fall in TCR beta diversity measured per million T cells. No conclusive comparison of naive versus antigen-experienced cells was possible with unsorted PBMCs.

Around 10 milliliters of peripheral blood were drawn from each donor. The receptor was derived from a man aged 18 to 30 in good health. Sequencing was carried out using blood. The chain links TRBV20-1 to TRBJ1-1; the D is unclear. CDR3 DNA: TGCAGTGCTAGCAGTCGGGGCACTGAAGCTTTCTTT. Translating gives CSASSRGTEAFF.